The 13 T cell receptor beta chains presented below share a single source sample, sequenced in a study of cytomegalovirus exposure and HLA in healthy donors. The PCR had 60 Vbeta and 13 Jbeta primers. The protocol was immunoSEQ multiplex PCR, while the TCRdb copy is restricted to in-frame clones and leaves out a portion. The sample contains more than 150,000 clones, around 80% of which appear only once. Sequencing was performed on PBMCs. The source is a man aged 18 to 29 in good health and CMV-seronegative.

The rearrangement links TRBV6-4 to TRBJ1-5, with TRBD1 matching 10 bases. The J segment lost 6 bases and the V segment lost 5 bases, leaving 7 bases of the junction unmatched. CDR1 and CDR2 from the germline V gene are MRHNA and SNTAGT. The CDR3 has 15 amino acids. CDR3 amino acids: CASSPGTGDAQPQHF. The CDR3 DNA reads TGTGCCAGCAGTCCCGGGACAGGGGACGCTCAGCCCCAGCATTTT.

V and J are TRBV6-1 and TRBJ1-5; no reliable D call. The V end was cut by 4 bases, the J end by 4 bases, with 8 bases between. Germline V gives CDR1 MNHNS, CDR2 SASEGT. This CDR3 contains 13 residues. CDR3 protein: CASSVTGNQPQHF. The CDR3 bases are TGTGCCAGCAGTGTTACGGGGAATCAGCCCCAGCATTTT.

This chain connects TRBV30 to TRBJ1-2; no firm D call. V was pared by 3 bases and J by 6 bases, with 5 bases between. Germline V CDR1 and CDR2: GTSNPN, SVGIG (reference sequence). The length of the CDR3 is 10 residues. The DNA for the CDR3 is TGTGCCTGGAGAGAGGATGGCTACACCTTC. Translating gives CAWREDGYTF.

The sample holds one count of this clone. The V call is TRBV13, the J call TRBJ2-3, with 7 bases fitting TRBD1. The CDR3 contains 17 residues. From germline, CDR1 is PRHDT and CDR2 FYEKMQ (reference sequence). The ends lost 1 base at V and 4 bases at J; junction bases unmatched: 11. The CDR3 here is CASSLVPLGQRADTQYF. In nucleotides, the CDR3 is TGTGCCAGCAGCTTAGTGCCTTTGGGACAGAGGGCAGATACGCAGTATTTT.

The chain is built from TRBV7-9 and TRBJ1-4; 8 bases map to TRBD1. Germline CDR1 and CDR2: SEHNR and FQNEAQ (reference sequence). Germline trimming cut 4 bases from V and 7 bases from J; bases unmatched to any gene: 8. This CDR3 has 15 amino acids. In DNA, the CDR3 is TGTGCCAGCAGCTCGTCCAGGGGGCATGGTGAAAAACTGTTTTTT. Translation: CASSSSRGHGEKLFF.

The V call is TRBV30, the J call TRBJ1-2; TRBD1 agrees at 7 bases. V dropped 1 base and J dropped 2; count of bases not matched to a gene: 1. Germline loops: CDR1 GTSNPN, CDR2 SVGIG (reference sequence). This CDR3 is 13 amino acids long. The CDR3 DNA follows: TGTGCCTGGAGTGGACAGGGCAACTATGGCTACACCTTC. Its protein is CAWSGQGNYGYTF.

This clone was counted only a few times. This rearrangement joins TRBV27 to TRBJ1-2; D is possibly TRBD1 (6 bases). V lost 0 bases and J 8 bases, leaving 10 bases between the germline ends. CDR3 length: 13 residues. CDR1 MNHEY and CDR2 SMNVEV come from the germline V gene (reference sequence). CDR3 in DNA: TGTGCCAGCAGTTTATCACGAGGGGGAGGCTACACCTTC. This sequence encodes CASSLSRGGGYTF.

The J gene is TRBJ2-2, the V gene TRBV9; D may be TRBD2 (6 bases). V was clipped by 1 base and J by 6 bases, with 13 bases between them. Germline-derived CDR1 and CDR2 are SGDLS and YYNGEE. The CDR3 is 15 residues long. The CDR3 sequence: CASSVSGGVPGELFF. CDR3 nucleotide sequence: TGTGCCAGCAGCGTATCTGGAGGGGTCCCCGGGGAGCTGTTTTTT.

The genes are TRBV9 and TRBJ2-2; 12 bases map to TRBD2. Germline V gene lookup returns CDR1 SGDLS and CDR2 YYNGEE. The junction had 4 bases not matched to a gene; V was cut back by 4 bases and J by 3 bases. This CDR3 spans 16 amino acids. The CDR3 sequence: CASSPGLAGYTGELFF. The CDR3 DNA is TGTGCCAGCAGCCCCGGACTAGCGGGATACACCGGGGAGCTGTTTTTT.

V usage is TRBV9 and J usage is TRBJ2-2, with no clear D. This CDR3 is built from 14 residues. Germline V gene sequence: CDR1 SGDLS, CDR2 YYNGEE. V lost 0 bases and J lost 3, with 6 bases in between. This chain's CDR3 is CASSVAGDTGELFF. The CDR3 DNA is TGTGCCAGCAGCGTAGCTGGAGACACCGGGGAGCTGTTTTTT.

The V call is TRBV9, the J call TRBJ1-6; 7 positions match TRBD1. The CDR3 contains 14 residues. Germline V CDR1 and CDR2: SGDLS, YYNGEE. V shed 2 bases and J 5 bases; nucleotides not matched to a gene: 1. Written as DNA, the CDR3 is TGTGCCAGCAGCGTGGGGACAGATAATTCACCCCTCCACTTT. It specifies CASSVGTDNSPLHF.

This chain connects TRBV5-6 to TRBJ1-3, with D perhaps TRBD1 (6 bases). The CDR3 sequence is 14 residues long. V was cut by 4 bases and J by 4 bases, with 12 bases left in between. From germline, CDR1 is SGHDT and CDR2 YYEEEE. The CDR3 spells CASSPQGSGNTIYF. In DNA form, the CDR3 reads TGTGCCAGCAGCCCACAGGGTTCAGGAAACACCATATATTTT.

The chain employs TRBV6-4 and TRBJ2-3, with 13 bases identical to TRBD2. Germline V gene sequence: CDR1 MRHNA, CDR2 SNTAGT. The length of the CDR3 is 16 residues. J was trimmed by 1 base and V by 2 bases; bases with no gene match: 0. CDR3 nucleotide sequence: TGTGCCAGCAGTGACGGGACTAGCGGGGGCACAGATACGCAGTATTTT. This sequence encodes CASSDGTSGGTDTQYF.